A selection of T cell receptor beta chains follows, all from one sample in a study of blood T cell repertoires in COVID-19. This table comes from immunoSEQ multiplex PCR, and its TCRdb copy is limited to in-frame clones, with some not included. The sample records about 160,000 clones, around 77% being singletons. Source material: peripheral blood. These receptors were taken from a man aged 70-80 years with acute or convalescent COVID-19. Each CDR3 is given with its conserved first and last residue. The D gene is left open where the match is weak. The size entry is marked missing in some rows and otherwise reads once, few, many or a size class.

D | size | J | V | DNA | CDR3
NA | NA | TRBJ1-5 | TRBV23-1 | TGCGCCAGCAGTCAAAGACCCGGGACAAGCTACAATCAGCCCCAGCATTTT | CASSQRPGTSYNQPQHF
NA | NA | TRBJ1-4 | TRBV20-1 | TGCAGTGCTAGTTGGGGGCGTGGCGGAACTAATGAAAAACTGTTTTTT | CSASWGRGGTNEKLFF
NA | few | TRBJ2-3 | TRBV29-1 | TGCAGCTGGTCCCCCAGGAGCACAGATACGCAGTATTTT | CSWSPRSTDTQYF
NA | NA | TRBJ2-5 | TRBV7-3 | TGTGCCAGCAGCTTATCCCAACACGGAGGGGAGACCCAGTACTTC | CASSLSQHGGETQYF
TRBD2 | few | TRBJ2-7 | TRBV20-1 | TGCAGTGCTAGTGAGCGGGAGTTGTCGCACGAGCAGTACTTC | CSASERELSHEQYF
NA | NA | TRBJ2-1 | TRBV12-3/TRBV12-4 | TGTGCCAGCAGTTTTGCCGGAGGCAATGAGCAGTTCTTC | CASSFAGGNEQFF
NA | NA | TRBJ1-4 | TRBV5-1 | TGCGCCAGCAGCGAGGAAACTCCTAATGAAAAACTGTTTTTT | CASSEETPNEKLFF
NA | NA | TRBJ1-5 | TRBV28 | TGTGCCAGCAGTTCTGCACAGGGTGATCAGCCCCAGCATTTT | CASSSAQGDQPQHF
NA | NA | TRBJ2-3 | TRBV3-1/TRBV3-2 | TGTGCCAGCAGCCAAGCGCGACTAGTAAATAGTATAAAAGCAGATACGCAGTATTTT | CASSQARLVNSIKADTQYF
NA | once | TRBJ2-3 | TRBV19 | TGTGCCGAAGGGGGGAGGGGACGGGAACCAGATACGCAGTATTTT | CAEGGRGREPDTQYF
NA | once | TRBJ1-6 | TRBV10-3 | TGTGCCATCAGTGACCAAGTAATGGTCGGTTCACCCCTCCACTTT | CAISDQVMVGSPLHF
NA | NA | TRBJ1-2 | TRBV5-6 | TGTGCCAGCAGCGGCAACGGGGTGCCCTATGGCTACACCTTC | CASSGNGVPYGYTF
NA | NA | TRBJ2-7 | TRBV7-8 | TGTGCCAGCAGCTTAGGCCAGATCTACGAGCAGTACTTC | CASSLGQIYEQYF
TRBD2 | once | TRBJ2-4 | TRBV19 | TGTGCCAGTAGTAGTAGCGGGAGAAAGAACATTCAGTACTTC | CASSSSGRKNIQYF
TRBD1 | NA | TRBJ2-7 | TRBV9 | TGTGCCAGCAGCGCAGGGACAGGGGTTACCGAGCAGTACTTC | CASSAGTGVTEQYF
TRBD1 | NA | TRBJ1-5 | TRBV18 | TGTGCCAGCTCAAGAACAGGGGGCCAATATAGCAATCAGCCCCAGCATTTT | CASSRTGGQYSNQPQHF
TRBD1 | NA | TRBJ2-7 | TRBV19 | TGTGCCAGTAACACAGGGGACAGGGTCCACGAGCAGTACTTC | CASNTGDRVHEQYF
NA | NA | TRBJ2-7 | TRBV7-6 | TGTGCCAGCAGCTTAGAGATTTTCAGTTACGAGCAGTACTTC | CASSLEIFSYEQYF
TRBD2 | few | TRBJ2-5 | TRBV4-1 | TGCGCCAGCAGCCAAGGTGTGACTAGCGGAATACAAGAGACCCAGTACTTC | CASSQGVTSGIQETQYF
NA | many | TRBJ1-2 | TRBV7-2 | TGTGCCAGCAGCTTAGCTGCGGGTCTTTCTGGCTACACCTTC | CASSLAAGLSGYTF
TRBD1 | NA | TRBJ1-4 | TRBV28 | TGTGCCAGCAAGGGACAGGGGGATCCGAGTGAAAAACTGTTTTTT | CASKGQGDPSEKLFF
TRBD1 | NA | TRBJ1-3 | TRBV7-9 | TGTGCCAGCAGCGGGATCGGGACAGGGGGAAACACCATATATTTT | CASSGIGTGGNTIYF
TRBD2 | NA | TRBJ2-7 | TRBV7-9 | TGTGCCAGCAGCAGTTCCCAAGCGGGAACCTACGAGCAGTACTTC | CASSSSQAGTYEQYF
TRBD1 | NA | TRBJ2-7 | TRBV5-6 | TGTGCCAGCAGCTCGATTACAGGGGACATTTACGAGCAGTACTTC | CASSSITGDIYEQYF
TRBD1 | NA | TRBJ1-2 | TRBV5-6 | TGTGCCAGCAGGGGACAGGACTATGGCTACACCTTC | CASRGQDYGYTF
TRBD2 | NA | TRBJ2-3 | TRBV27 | TGTGCCAGCAGTCCCGGACTAGCGGGGCCCACAGATACGCAGTATTTT | CASSPGLAGPTDTQYF
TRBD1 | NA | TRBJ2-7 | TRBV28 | TGTGCCAGCAGTAATACAGGGGGCCTCCCCTACGAGCAGTACTTC | CASSNTGGLPYEQYF
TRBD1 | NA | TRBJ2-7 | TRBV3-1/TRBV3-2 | TGTGCCAGCACCCCAGGGGGCTCCTACGAGCAGTACTTC | CASTPGGSYEQYF
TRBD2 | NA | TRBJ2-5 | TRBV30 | TGTGCCTGGAGTTCGGGACTAGCGGGAGGAGAGACCCAGTACTTC | CAWSSGLAGGETQYF
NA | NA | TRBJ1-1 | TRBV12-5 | TGTGCTAGTGGTTTGGTACCGGCAGGGCTGAACACTGAAGCTTTCTTT | CASGLVPAGLNTEAFF
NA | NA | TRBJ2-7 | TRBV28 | TGTGCCAGCAGCTTGGGACTTACTGTCTCCTACGAGCAGTACTTC | CASSLGLTVSYEQYF
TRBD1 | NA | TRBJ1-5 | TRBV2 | TGTGCCACGAGACAGGGCGGCGGCAATCAGCCCCAGCATTTT | CATRQGGGNQPQHF
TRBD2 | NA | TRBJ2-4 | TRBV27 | TGTGCCAGCAGAATGAGGGGACTAGCGGGCGATGCGATAGCCAAAAACATTCAGTACTTC | CASRMRGLAGDAIAKNIQYF
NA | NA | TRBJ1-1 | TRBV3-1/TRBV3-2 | TGTGCCAGCAGCCGTCAGACCCCCGCAGGGAACACTGAAGCTTTCTTT | CASSRQTPAGNTEAFF
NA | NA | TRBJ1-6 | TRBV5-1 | TGCGCCAGCAGCGTGGACCGCCAGTCCTATAATTCACCCCTCCACTTT | CASSVDRQSYNSPLHF
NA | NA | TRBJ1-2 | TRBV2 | TGTGCCAGCATCACAAAGGGGCTATATGGCTACACCTTC | CASITKGLYGYTF
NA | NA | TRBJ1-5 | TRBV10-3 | TGTGCCATCAGTAAGGACAACTATAGCAATCAGCCCCAGCATTTT | CAISKDNYSNQPQHF
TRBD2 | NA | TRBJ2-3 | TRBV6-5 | TGTGCCAGCACAGCAATAGCGGGGGGTATAGATACGCAGTATTTT | CASTAIAGGIDTQYF
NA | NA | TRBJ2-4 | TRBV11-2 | TGTGCCAGCAGCGACCAGGGGTTAGCCAAAAACATTCAGTACTTC | CASSDQGLAKNIQYF
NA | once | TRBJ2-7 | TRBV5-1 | TGCGCCAGCAGCTTCAACACCTACGAGCAGTACTTC | CASSFNTYEQYF
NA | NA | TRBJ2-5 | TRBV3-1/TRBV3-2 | TGTGCCAGCAGCCTCAGGGTCAAGGAGACCCAGTACTTC | CASSLRVKETQYF
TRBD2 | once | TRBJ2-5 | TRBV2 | TGTGCCAGCAGTGAAGGCTATAGCGGGAGGACGGAGACCCAGTACTTC | CASSEGYSGRTETQYF
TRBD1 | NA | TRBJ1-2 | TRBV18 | TGTGCCAGCTCACCGAAGGACAGGGAAGGTAATGGCTACACCTTC | CASSPKDREGNGYTF
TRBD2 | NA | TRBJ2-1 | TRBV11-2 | TGTGCCAGCAGCCCCCTAGGAGCGGGGTACTCCTACAATGAGCAGTTCTTC | CASSPLGAGYSYNEQFF
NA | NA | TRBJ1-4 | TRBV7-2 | TGTGCCAGCACCCCGTCGCGGGGAGAAAAACTGTTTTTT | CASTPSRGEKLFF